These 20 T cell receptor beta chains originate from one sample sequenced in a study of blood T cell repertoires in COVID-19 (TCRdb year 2020). Libraries were built with the immunoSEQ multiplex PCR assay. In its TCRdb copy, this immuneACCESS table keeps in-frame sequences only and misses some clones. Where compared with another copy, unresolved V genes explain less than half of these, and the others have no known cause. The table for this sample lists about 140,000 clones; about 91% of them were counted only once. Of the sample, over 1.5% is held by the ten largest clones. The specimen was peripheral blood. Receptor source: a woman aged 60 to 75 with acute or convalescent COVID-19.

This clone has a handful of counts. The chain is built from TRBV2 and TRBJ1-2; 8 bases agree with TRBD1. In germline, CDR1 is SNHLY, CDR2 FYNNEI. V gave up 4 bases and J gave up 8 bases; unmatched junction bases: 9. CDR3 length: 14 residues. CDR3 coding DNA: TGTGCCAGCAGTGCATGGGGACAGGTAGAAGGCTACACCTTC. It specifies CASSAWGQVEGYTF.

In its sample, this clone was seen once. Other DNA sequences of this sample code for an identical CDR3. V is TRBV7-2 and J is TRBJ1-1; tentatively, D is TRBD1 (6 bases). This CDR3 is 14 amino acids long. Trimming left V 5 bases short and J 4 bases short, with 14 bases between. Germline lookup yields CDR1 SGHTA and CDR2 FQGNSA. For the CDR3, the DNA is TGTGCCAGCAGCGAAAGGGGGTCGAGCACTGAAGCTTTCTTT. It is translated as CASSERGSSTEAFF.

The chain couples TRBV10-3 to TRBJ2-6; possible D gene TRBD1, 6 bases. The CDR3 has 18 amino acids. CDR1 is ENHRY, CDR2 SYGVKD, per germline. Trimming stripped 6 bases from V and 0 bases from J, with 18 bases between. The CDR3 DNA sequence: TGTGCCATCAGGGGGGACACCCTAAGGACCTCTGGGGCCAACGTCCTGACTTTC. Its protein is CAIRGDTLRTSGANVLTF.

V and J are TRBV30 and TRBJ2-3; D perhaps matches TRBD1 (6 bases). The CDR3 sequence is 12 residues long. Looked up from germline, CDR1 is GTSNPN and CDR2 is SVGIG (reference sequence). Trimming took 8 bases from V and 7 from J, leaving 16 bases between them. In nucleotides, the CDR3 is TGTGCCCTTGACAGGCTACAAAATACGCAGTATTTT. Protein sequence: CALDRLQNTQYF.

This rearrangement joins TRBV19 to TRBJ2-1; D perhaps matches TRBD1 (6 bases). The CDR3 totals 14 residues. Germline V CDR1 and CDR2: LNHDA, SQIVND (reference sequence). V lost 1 base and J lost 11, with 15 bases in between. In DNA form, the CDR3 reads TGTGCCAGTAGTATAGCGTCCCAACAGGGCAAGCAGTTCTTC. It specifies CASSIASQQGKQFF.

The CDR3 bases are TGTGCCAGCAGTGTTATTATCAGGGGGGTGGAGACCCAGTACTTC. It codes for CASSVIIRGVETQYF. This chain connects TRBV25-1 to TRBJ2-5; maybe TRBD1 (7 bases). CDR3 length: 15 residues. V lost 4 bases and J lost 5, with 17 bases in between. Per germline, CDR1 MGHDK and CDR2 SYGVNS.

This clone was recorded once. The chain employs TRBV5-5 and TRBJ2-3, with 11 positions matching TRBD1. Germline CDR1 is SGHKS and CDR2 is YYEKEE (reference sequence). This CDR3 has 15 residues. The trim removed 4 bases at V and 4 bases at J, leaving 5 bases unmatched. The CDR3 nucleotides read TGTGCCAGCAGCGGAAGGGACAGGGGGTCAGATACGCAGTATTTT. This translates into CASSGRDRGSDTQYF.

The chain uses TRBV29-1 and TRBJ1-2; 7 bases map to TRBD1. This CDR3 has 14 residues. With V trimmed by 2 bases and J by 7 bases, 10 bases remained unmatched. From germline, CDR1 is SQVTM and CDR2 ANQGSEA. The CDR3 is CSVETQDRVGGYTF. The CDR3, as DNA: TGCAGCGTTGAAACCCAAGACAGGGTGGGTGGCTACACCTTC.

The chain uses TRBV6-5 and TRBJ1-2, with TRBD1 matching 10 bases. The CDR3 covers 14 residues. CDR1 MNHEY and CDR2 SVGAGI come from the germline V gene. V dropped 6 bases and J dropped 2; count of bases not matched to a gene: 3. The CDR3 DNA follows: TGTGCCAGCAGACAGGACAGGGGGAACTATGGCTACACCTTC. Its protein product is CASRQDRGNYGYTF.

A note on this clone: One junction end does not reproduce the germline sequence, and a read error may be involved. The chain uses TRBV7-7 and TRBJ1-3, with D unclear. CDR3 size: 15 residues. Germline V lookup: CDR1 SSHAT, CDR2 FNYEAQ (reference sequence). The CDR3 here is CASSFGDYSGNTIYF. In nucleotides, the CDR3 is TGTGCTAGCAGCTTCGGGGATTACTCTGGAAACACCATATATTTT. The whole variable domain, filled in from reference TRBV7-7 and TRBJ1-3, reads GAGVSQSPRYKVTKRGQDVTLRCDPISSHATLYWYQQALGQGPEFLTYFNYEAQPDKSGLPSDRFSAERPEGSISTLTIQRTEQRDSAMYRCASSFGDYSGNTIYFGEGSWLTVV.

This clone was recorded a few times. The chain carries TRBV29-1 and TRBJ1-1, with TRBD1 matching over 8 bases. CDR1 and CDR2 (germline): SQVTM, ANQGSEA. The V segment lost 4 bases and the J segment 10 bases; nucleotides outside the gene matches: 11. The CDR3 is made up of 13 amino acids. CDR3 nucleotides: TGCAGCGTTGTGGGGGACAGGACAGGGCTAGCTTTCTTT. The encoded protein is CSVVGDRTGLAFF.

The genes are TRBV9 and TRBJ2-3; TRBD2 matches 12 bases. The CDR3 covers 16 residues. V was pared by 0 bases and J by 5 bases, with 4 bases of the junction left unmatched. Looked up from germline, CDR1 is SGDLS and CDR2 is YYNGEE. CDR3 coding DNA: TGTGCCAGCAGCGTAGGACTAGCGGGGGCAGGAGATACGCAGTATTTT. Its translation: CASSVGLAGAGDTQYF.

The sample holds a few counts of this clone. The V and J genes are TRBV7-2 and TRBJ1-2, with D perhaps TRBD1 (5 bases). The germline V gene encodes CDR1 SGHTA and CDR2 FQGNSA. The CDR3 is made up of 15 amino acids. The ends were cut back, 4 bases at V and 8 bases at J, with 20 bases in the middle. CDR3: CASSSPGGFWEGYTF. The CDR3 coding sequence is TGTGCCAGCAGCTCCCCGGGGGGGTTCTGGGAAGGCTACACCTTC.

Concerning this clone itself: One junction end disagrees with the germline gene, perhaps due to a read error. The rearrangement joins TRBV3-1 (or the pseudogene TRBV3-2) to TRBJ2-7, with 14 nucleotides matching TRBD2. This CDR3 has 16 residues. CDR1 is LGHDT and CDR2 is YNNKEL in the germline V gene (reference sequence). CDR3 sequence (DNA): TGTGCCAGCAGCCAGGCTGGACTAGCGGGGGGCCCCCTCCGGAACTTC. This gives the protein CASSQAGLAGGPLRNF.

This clone has a single count. The V call is TRBV18, the J call TRBJ1-4; D gene ambiguous. The germline CDR1 and CDR2 sequences are KGHSH and LQKENI. This CDR3 has 14 amino acids. The V and J ends lost 5 bases and 3 bases respectively, with 10 bases between them. CDR3 nucleotide sequence: TGTGCCAGCTCAGTCACAGATGCTAATGAAAAACTGTTTTTT. This sequence encodes CASSVTDANEKLFF.

This rearrangement joins TRBV27 to TRBJ1-2, with a tentative D call TRBD1 (6 bases). This CDR3 contains 13 residues. Germline V gene sequence: CDR1 MNHEY, CDR2 SMNVEV (reference sequence). V was clipped by 4 bases and J by 7 bases, with 13 bases between them. CDR3 in amino acids: CASSSTTGGGYTF. In nucleotides, the CDR3 is TGTGCCAGCAGTTCTACGACAGGAGGTGGCTACACCTTC.

The chain employs TRBV19 and TRBJ1-4; possibly TRBD1 for D (6 bases). The V gene lost 8 bases and the J gene lost 2 bases, with 9 bases spanning the gap. The V gene's germline CDR1 is LNHDA and CDR2 SQIVND (reference sequence). The CDR3 loop spans 13 amino acids. The CDR3 DNA is TGTGCCAGTTCCGGACAGACTAATGAAAAACTGTTTTTT. This sequence encodes CASSGQTNEKLFF.

This chain uses TRBV6-6 with TRBJ1-2, with D tentatively TRBD1 (6 bases). The CDR3 length is 16 residues. Per germline, CDR1 MNHNY and CDR2 SVGAGI (reference sequence). The V end was cut by 2 bases, the J end by 7 bases, with 20 bases between. This CDR3 is CASSYALSQRGGGYTF. CDR3 bases: TGTGCCAGCAGTTACGCACTCTCCCAGAGGGGGGGTGGCTACACCTTC.

This chain joins TRBV7-8 and TRBJ2-2, with 10 bases fitting TRBD1. CDR1 SGHVS and CDR2 FQNEAQ come from the germline V gene. The V gene end was trimmed by 3 bases and the J gene end by 5 bases; junction bases not matched to a gene: 9. This CDR3 is built from 17 residues. The CDR3 bases are TGTGCCAGCAGCTTTGAGGCGACAGGGGGCCGAACCGGGGAGCTGTTTTTT. Protein product: CASSFEATGGRTGELFF.

The V and J genes are TRBV4-2 and TRBJ2-3, with 10 bases that match TRBD2. The J segment lost 4 bases and the V segment lost 2 bases, leaving 6 bases of the junction unmatched. The CDR3 runs to 16 residues. Germline V gives CDR1 LGHNA, CDR2 YNFKEQ. CDR3 residues: CASSQSGGADADTQYF. The CDR3, as DNA: TGTGCCAGCAGCCAAAGCGGGGGGGCCGACGCAGATACGCAGTATTTT.